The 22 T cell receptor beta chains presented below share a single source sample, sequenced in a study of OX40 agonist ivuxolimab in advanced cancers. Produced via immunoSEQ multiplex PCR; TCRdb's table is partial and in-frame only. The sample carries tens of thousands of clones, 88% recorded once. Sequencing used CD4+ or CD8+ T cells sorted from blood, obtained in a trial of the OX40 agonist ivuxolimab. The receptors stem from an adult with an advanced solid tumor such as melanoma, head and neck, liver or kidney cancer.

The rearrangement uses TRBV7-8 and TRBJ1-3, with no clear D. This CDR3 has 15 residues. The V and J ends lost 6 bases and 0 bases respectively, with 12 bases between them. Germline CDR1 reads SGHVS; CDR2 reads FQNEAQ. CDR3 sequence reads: CASRTTTVSGNTIYF. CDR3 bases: TGTGCCAGCAGAACAACCACAGTCTCTGGAAACACCATATATTTT.

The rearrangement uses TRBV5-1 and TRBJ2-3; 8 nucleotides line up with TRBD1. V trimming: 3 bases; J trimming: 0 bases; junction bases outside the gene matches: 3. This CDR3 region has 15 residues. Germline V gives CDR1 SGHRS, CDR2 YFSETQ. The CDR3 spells CASSYRQGSTDTQYF. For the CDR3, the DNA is TGCGCCAGCAGCTACAGACAGGGGAGCACAGATACGCAGTATTTT.

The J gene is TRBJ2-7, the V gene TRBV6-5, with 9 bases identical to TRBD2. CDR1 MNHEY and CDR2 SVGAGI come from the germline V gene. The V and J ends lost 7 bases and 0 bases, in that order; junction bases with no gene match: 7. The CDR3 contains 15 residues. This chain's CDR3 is CASKRLAGSSYEQYF. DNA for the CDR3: TGTGCCAGCAAGCGGCTAGCGGGAAGCTCCTACGAGCAGTACTTC.

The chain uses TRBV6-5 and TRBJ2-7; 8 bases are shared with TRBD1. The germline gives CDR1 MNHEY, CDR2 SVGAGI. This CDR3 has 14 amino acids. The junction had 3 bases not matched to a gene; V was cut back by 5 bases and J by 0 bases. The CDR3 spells CASSKTGGSYEQYF. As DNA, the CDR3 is TGTGCCAGCAGTAAAACAGGGGGCTCCTACGAGCAGTACTTC.

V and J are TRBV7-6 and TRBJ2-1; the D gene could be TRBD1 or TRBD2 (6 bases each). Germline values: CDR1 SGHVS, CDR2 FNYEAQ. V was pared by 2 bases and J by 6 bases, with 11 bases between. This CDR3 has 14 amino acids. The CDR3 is CASSLWGAGNEQFF. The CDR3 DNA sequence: TGTGCCAGCAGCTTATGGGGGGCGGGCAATGAGCAGTTCTTC.

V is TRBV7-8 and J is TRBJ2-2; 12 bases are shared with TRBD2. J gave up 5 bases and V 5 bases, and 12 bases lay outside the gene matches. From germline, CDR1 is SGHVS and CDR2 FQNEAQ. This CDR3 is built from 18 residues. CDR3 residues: CASSPKTSGRSPTGELFF. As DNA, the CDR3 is TGTGCCAGCAGCCCAAAAACTAGCGGGAGGTCCCCTACCGGGGAGCTGTTTTTT.

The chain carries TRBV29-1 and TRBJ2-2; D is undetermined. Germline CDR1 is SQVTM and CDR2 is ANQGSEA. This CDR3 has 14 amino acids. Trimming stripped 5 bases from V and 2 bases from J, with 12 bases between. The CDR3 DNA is TGCAGCGTTTCTCCAAGCCTAAACACCGGGGAGCTGTTTTTT. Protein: CSVSPSLNTGELFF.

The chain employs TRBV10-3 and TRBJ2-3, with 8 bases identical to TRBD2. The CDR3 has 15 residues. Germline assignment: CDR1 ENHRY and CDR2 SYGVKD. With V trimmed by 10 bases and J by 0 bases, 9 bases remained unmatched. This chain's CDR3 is CATLSGGISTDTQYF. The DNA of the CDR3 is TGTGCCACCTTAAGCGGGGGAATTAGCACAGATACGCAGTATTTT.

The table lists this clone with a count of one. The CDR3 protein is CASSLNMAPPSSHGYTF. The CDR3 bases are TGTGCCAGCAGTTTAAACATGGCTCCCCCGAGTTCGCATGGCTACACCTTC. This chain connects TRBV27 to TRBJ1-2; D is undetermined. This CDR3 comprises 17 residues. V was clipped by 2 bases and J by 6 bases, with 22 bases between them. Germline CDR1 reads MNHEY; CDR2 reads SMNVEV (reference sequence).

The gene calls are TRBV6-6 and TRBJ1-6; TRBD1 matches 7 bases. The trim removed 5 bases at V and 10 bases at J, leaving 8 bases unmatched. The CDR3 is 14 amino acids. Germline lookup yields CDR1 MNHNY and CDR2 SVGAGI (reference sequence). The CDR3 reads CASSPGTERSPLHF. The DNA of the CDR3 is TGTGCCAGCAGTCCCGGGACAGAGAGGTCACCCCTCCACTTT.

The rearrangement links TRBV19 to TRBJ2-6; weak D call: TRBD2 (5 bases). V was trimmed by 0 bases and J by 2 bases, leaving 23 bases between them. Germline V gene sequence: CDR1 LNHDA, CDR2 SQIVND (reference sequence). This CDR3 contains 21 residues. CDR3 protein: CASSIDARARSGVPGANVLTF. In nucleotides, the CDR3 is TGTGCCAGTAGTATAGATGCGAGGGCGCGAAGCGGAGTTCCTGGGGCCAACGTCCTGACTTTC.

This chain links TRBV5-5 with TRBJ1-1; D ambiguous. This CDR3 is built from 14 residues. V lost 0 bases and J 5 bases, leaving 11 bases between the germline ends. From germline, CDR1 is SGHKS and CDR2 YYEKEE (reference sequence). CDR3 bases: TGTGCCAGCAGCTTGGGGCAAAGGGAAACTGAAGCTTTCTTT. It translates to CASSLGQRETEAFF.

In DNA form, the CDR3 reads TGTGCCAGCAGTCCAATCCGGGACTTCGGTGGCAATGAGCAGTTCTTC. This translates into CASSPIRDFGGNEQFF. The chain combines TRBV2 with TRBJ2-1; D is possibly TRBD2 (6 bases). The length of the CDR3 is 16 residues. From germline, CDR1 is SNHLY and CDR2 FYNNEI. V was pared by 5 bases and J by 6 bases, with 20 bases between.

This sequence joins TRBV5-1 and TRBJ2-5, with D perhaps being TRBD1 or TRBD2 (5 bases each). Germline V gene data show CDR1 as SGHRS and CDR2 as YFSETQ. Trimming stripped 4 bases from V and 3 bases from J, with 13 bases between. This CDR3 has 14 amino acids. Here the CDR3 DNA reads TGCGCCAGCAGCAAATCCGGGACGAAAGAGACCCAGTACTTC. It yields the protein CASSKSGTKETQYF.

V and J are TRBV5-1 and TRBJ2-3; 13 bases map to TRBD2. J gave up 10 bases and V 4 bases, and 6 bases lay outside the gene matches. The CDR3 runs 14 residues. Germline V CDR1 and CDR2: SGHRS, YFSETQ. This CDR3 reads CASSRDGTSGAQYF. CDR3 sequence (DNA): TGCGCCAGCAGCCGGGACGGGACTAGCGGGGCGCAGTATTTT.

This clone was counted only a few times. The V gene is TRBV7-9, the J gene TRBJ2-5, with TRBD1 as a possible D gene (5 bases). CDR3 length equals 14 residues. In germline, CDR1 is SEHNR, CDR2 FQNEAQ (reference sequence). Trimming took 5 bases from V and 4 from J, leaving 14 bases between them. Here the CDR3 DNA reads TGTGCCAGCAGCCCCGACAGTACCGGAGAGACCCAGTACTTC. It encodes CASSPDSTGETQYF.

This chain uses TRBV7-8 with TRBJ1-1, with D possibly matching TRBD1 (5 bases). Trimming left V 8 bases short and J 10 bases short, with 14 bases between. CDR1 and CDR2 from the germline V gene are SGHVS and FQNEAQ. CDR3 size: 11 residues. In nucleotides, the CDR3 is TGTGCCAGCGGGGGGATGGGGCTAGCTTTCTTT. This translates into CASGGMGLAFF. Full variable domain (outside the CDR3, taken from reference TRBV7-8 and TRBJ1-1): GAGVSQSPRYKVAKRGQDVALRCDPISGHVSLFWYQQALGQGPEFLTYFQNEAQLDKSGLPSDRFFAERPEGSVSTLKIQRTQQEDSAVYLCASGGMGLAFFGQGTRLTVV.

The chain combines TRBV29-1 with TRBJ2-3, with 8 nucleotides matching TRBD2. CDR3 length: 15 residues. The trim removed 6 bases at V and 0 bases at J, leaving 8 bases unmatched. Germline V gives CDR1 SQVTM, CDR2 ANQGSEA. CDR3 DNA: TGCAGCGTGGTCCTAGCGGGTCCTAGCACAGATACGCAGTATTTT. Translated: CSVVLAGPSTDTQYF.

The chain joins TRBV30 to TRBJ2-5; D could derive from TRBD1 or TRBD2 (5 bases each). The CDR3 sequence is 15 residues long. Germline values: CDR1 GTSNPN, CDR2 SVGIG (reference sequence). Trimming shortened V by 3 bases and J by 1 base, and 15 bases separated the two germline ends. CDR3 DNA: TGTGCCTGGAGCGGTGGGGACGGAGTCCAAGAGACCCAGTACTTC. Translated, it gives CAWSGGDGVQETQYF. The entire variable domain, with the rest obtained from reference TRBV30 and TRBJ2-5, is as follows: SQTIHQWPATLVQPVGSPLSLECTVEGTSNPNLYWYRQAAGRGLQLLFYSVGIGQISSEVPQNLSASRPQDRQFILSSKKLLLSDSGFYLCAWSGGDGVQETQYFGPGTRLLVL.

The CDR3 reads CASSQERALQETQYF. The CDR3 DNA is TGCGCCAGCAGCCAAGAAAGGGCTCTACAAGAGACCCAGTACTTC. This chain links TRBV4-3 with TRBJ2-5; D remains ambiguous. Germline loops: CDR1 LGHNA, CDR2 YSLEER. V was pared by 0 bases and J by 2 bases, with 10 bases between. The CDR3 extends over 15 amino acids.

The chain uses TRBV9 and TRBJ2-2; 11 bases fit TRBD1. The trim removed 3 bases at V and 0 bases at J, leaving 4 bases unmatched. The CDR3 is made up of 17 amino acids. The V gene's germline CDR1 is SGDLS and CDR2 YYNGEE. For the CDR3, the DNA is TGTGCCAGCAGCGACCCGGGACAGGGGGCGAACACCGGGGAGCTGTTTTTT. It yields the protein CASSDPGQGANTGELFF.

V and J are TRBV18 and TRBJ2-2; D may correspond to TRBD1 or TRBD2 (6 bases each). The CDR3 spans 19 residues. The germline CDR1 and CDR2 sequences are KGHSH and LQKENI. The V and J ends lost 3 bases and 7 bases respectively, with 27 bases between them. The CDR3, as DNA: TGTGCCAGCTCACCCCTCCACGGAGGGGGTGGAGCCCTAAGCGGGGAGCTGTTTTTT. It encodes CASSPLHGGGGALSGELFF.